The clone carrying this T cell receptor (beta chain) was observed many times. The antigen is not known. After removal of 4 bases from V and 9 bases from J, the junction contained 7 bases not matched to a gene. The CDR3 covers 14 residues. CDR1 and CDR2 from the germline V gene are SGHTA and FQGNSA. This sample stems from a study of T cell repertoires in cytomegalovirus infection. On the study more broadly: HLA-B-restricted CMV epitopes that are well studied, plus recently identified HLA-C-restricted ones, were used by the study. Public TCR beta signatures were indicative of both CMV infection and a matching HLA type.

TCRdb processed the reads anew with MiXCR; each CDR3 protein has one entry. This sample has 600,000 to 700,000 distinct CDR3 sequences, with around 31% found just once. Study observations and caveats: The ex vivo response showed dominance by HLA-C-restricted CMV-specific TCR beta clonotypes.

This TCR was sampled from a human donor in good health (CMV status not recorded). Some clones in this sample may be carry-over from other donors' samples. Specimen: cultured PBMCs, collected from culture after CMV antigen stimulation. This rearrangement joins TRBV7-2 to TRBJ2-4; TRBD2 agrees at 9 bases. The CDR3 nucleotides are TGTGCCAGCAGCTCTCAGCGGGGGGAAAGCATTCAGTACTTC. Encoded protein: CASSSQRGESIQYF.